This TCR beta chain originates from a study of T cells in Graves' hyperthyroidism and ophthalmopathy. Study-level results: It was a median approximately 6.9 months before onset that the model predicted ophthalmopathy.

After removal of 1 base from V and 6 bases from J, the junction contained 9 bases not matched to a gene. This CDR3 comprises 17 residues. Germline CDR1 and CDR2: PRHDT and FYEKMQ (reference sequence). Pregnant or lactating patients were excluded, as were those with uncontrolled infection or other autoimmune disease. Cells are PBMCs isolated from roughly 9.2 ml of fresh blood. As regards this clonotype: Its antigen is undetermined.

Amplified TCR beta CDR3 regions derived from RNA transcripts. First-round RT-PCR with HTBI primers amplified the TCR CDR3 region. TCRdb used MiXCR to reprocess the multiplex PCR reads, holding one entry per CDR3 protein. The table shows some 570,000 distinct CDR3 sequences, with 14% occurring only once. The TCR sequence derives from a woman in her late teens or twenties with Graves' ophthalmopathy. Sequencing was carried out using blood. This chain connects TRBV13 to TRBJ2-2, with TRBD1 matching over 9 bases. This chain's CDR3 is CASSLVAGTGWAGELFF. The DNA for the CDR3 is TGTGCCAGCAGCTTAGTGGCCGGGACAGGGTGGGCCGGGGAGCTGTTTTTT.